Below, 21 T cell receptor beta chains from the same sample are listed, as sequenced in a study of blood T cell repertoires in COVID-19. Assay: immunoSEQ multiplex PCR; the TCRdb copy retains only in-frame clones and omits some. Here the sample spans hundreds of thousands of clones, around nine tenths being singletons. Sequenced sample: peripheral blood. The receptors were gathered from a man aged 40-55 years with acute or convalescent COVID-19.

The CDR3, as DNA: TGTGCCAGCAGCCAGTCAACTACAGGGAACACTGAAGCTTTCTTT. Encoded protein: CASSQSTTGNTEAFF. The gene calls are TRBV14 and TRBJ1-1, with a possible D match to TRBD1 (5 bases). Germline V gives CDR1 SGHDN, CDR2 FVKESK. The CDR3 runs 15 residues. The germline V and J ends were trimmed by 3 bases and 1 base, with 12 bases remaining between them.

CDR3 in DNA: TGTGCCAGCAGTTACTCTTGGGACAGGTCCCACGAGCAGTACTTC. This gives the protein CASSYSWDRSHEQYF. V gene TRBV6-5 combines with J gene TRBJ2-7; 8 bases map to TRBD1. The germline V gene has CDR1 MNHEY and CDR2 SVGAGI. Trimming cost V 0 bases and J 5 bases; bases outside gene matches: 6. This CDR3 comprises 15 residues.

The CDR3 spells CASSSGLAGAYEQYF. CDR3 bases: TGTGCCAGCAGCTCAGGACTAGCGGGAGCCTACGAGCAGTACTTC. This chain joins TRBV7-8 and TRBJ2-7, with 13 bases aligning to TRBD2. CDR1 is SGHVS and CDR2 is FQNEAQ in the germline V gene. J was trimmed by 2 bases and V by 4 bases; bases with no gene match: 2. This CDR3 has 15 residues.

V usage is TRBV6-6 and J usage is TRBJ2-2; 8 positions match TRBD1. The J segment lost 4 bases and the V segment lost 6 bases, leaving 13 bases of the junction unmatched. CDR3 length equals 17 residues. The germline CDR1 and CDR2 sequences are MNHNY and SVGAGI (reference sequence). CDR3 DNA: TGTGCCAGCAGCCGAGGAGCAGGGGGCGCCGGCACCGGGGAGCTGTTTTTT. Protein: CASSRGAGGAGTGELFF.

The CDR3 sequence is CASSVDRLNSPLHF. CDR3 nucleotide sequence: TGTGCCAGCAGTGTGGACAGGCTGAATTCACCCCTCCACTTT. The chain employs TRBV2 and TRBJ1-6, with 7 bases matching TRBD1. V lost 4 bases and J lost 7; bases outside the gene matches: 4. The CDR3 has 14 residues. Per the germline V gene, CDR1 is SNHLY and CDR2 is FYNNEI. Looking up the rest from reference TRBV2 and TRBJ1-6 gives the full variable domain: EPEVTQTPSHQVTQMGQEVILRCVPISNHLYFYWYRQILGQKVEFLVSFYNNEISEKSEIFDDQFSVERPDGSNFTLKIRSTKLEDSAMYFCASSVDRLNSPLHFGNGTRLTVT.

The chain combines TRBV7-9 with TRBJ2-4; D is ambiguous. There are 14 residues in the CDR3. Trimming left V 1 base short and J 1 base short, with 5 bases between. Germline CDR1 reads SEHNR; CDR2 reads FQNEAQ (reference sequence). In DNA, the CDR3 is TGTGCCAGCAGCTTAGTGCGCGCCAAAAACATTCAGTACTTC. Translated: CASSLVRAKNIQYF. The whole variable domain, filled in from reference TRBV7-9 and TRBJ2-4, reads DTGVSQNPRHKITKRGQNVTFRCDPISEHNRLYWYRQTLGQGPEFLTYFQNEAQLEKSRLLSDRFSAERPKGSFSTLEIQRTEQGDSAMYLCASSLVRAKNIQYFGAGTRLSVL.

The table lists this clone with many counts. The chain employs TRBV5-4 and TRBJ2-2; TRBD1 matches at 7 bases. The CDR3 has 16 amino acids. With 4 bases clipped from V and 1 base from J, the junction kept 7 bases outside the gene matches. Germline CDR1 and CDR2: SGHNT and YYREEE (reference sequence). CDR3 nucleotide sequence: TGTGCCAGCAGCCCCACGGGACAGAGGAACACCGGGGAGCTGTTTTTT. Translated, it gives CASSPTGQRNTGELFF.

The CDR3 DNA is TGCAGCGTTCCCCTGACAGGGAACCAAAACATTCAGTACTTC. Its protein product is CSVPLTGNQNIQYF. The chain joins TRBV29-1 to TRBJ2-4, with TRBD1 identical over 7 bases. The ends lost 5 bases at V and 5 bases at J; junction bases unmatched: 9. CDR1 and CDR2 (germline): SQVTM, ANQGSEA. The length of the CDR3 is 14 residues.

This clone was seen many times. The rearrangement links TRBV9 to TRBJ2-1, with TRBD2 identical over 7 bases. The ends lost 1 base at V and 0 bases at J; junction bases unmatched: 4. The CDR3 extends over 16 amino acids. Germline V gene data show CDR1 as SGDLS and CDR2 as YYNGEE. The CDR3 coding sequence is TGTGCCAGCAGCGTAAGCGGGACGAGCTCCTACAATGAGCAGTTCTTC. It specifies CASSVSGTSSYNEQFF.

In nucleotides, the CDR3 is TGTGCCAGCAGCTCGTACAGGTTGTCCTACGAGCAGTACTTC. Translating gives CASSSYRLSYEQYF. The rearrangement joins TRBV7-2 to TRBJ2-7, with D possibly matching TRBD1 (5 bases). Trimming took off 4 bases at V and 1 base at J, with 11 bases between the two ends. Germline V gene data show CDR1 as SGHTA and CDR2 as FQGNSA. This CDR3 comprises 14 residues.

The J gene is TRBJ1-1, the V gene TRBV3-1 (or the pseudogene TRBV3-2); 10 positions match TRBD1. The V segment lost 4 bases and the J segment 4 bases; nucleotides outside the gene matches: 3. The CDR3 covers 14 residues. Germline values: CDR1 LGHDT, CDR2 YNNKEL (reference sequence). This CDR3 is CASSPGQGSTEAFF. CDR3 nucleotides: TGTGCCAGCAGCCCGGGACAGGGGAGCACTGAAGCTTTCTTT.

V is TRBV4-3 and J is TRBJ2-3; the match to TRBD2 covers 11 bases. The V segment lost 0 bases and the J segment 4 bases; nucleotides outside the gene matches: 6. The germline gives CDR1 LGHNA, CDR2 YSLEER. CDR3 size: 17 residues. The CDR3 DNA follows: TGCGCCAGCAGCCAAGAGGGCGGTAGCGGGAGGGCAGATACGCAGTATTTT. Its protein product is CASSQEGGSGRADTQYF.

This sequence joins TRBV2 and TRBJ2-2; TRBD1 might be the D (7 bases). The V gene's germline CDR1 is SNHLY and CDR2 FYNNEI. CDR3 length: 15 residues. V shed 5 bases and J shed 2 bases, with 12 bases lying between them. DNA of the CDR3: TGTGCCAGCAGTCAGGGGGGCCCTAACACCGGGGAGCTGTTTTTT. This encodes CASSQGGPNTGELFF.

V and J are TRBV9 and TRBJ1-1; D not certain. There are 15 residues in the CDR3. Germline lookup yields CDR1 SGDLS and CDR2 YYNGEE. V lost 3 bases, J lost 1 base, and 13 bases lay in between. This CDR3 reads CASSAGIAGNTEAFF. The DNA for the CDR3 is TGTGCCAGCAGCGCCGGGATAGCGGGGAACACTGAAGCTTTCTTT.

CDR3 bases: TGCGCCAGCACTCACCCCGGGACAGCCGATTCACCCCTCCACTTT. Residues: CASTHPGTADSPLHF. J is TRBJ1-6 and V is TRBV23-1, with 7 bases fitting TRBD1. TRBV23-1 is noted as an ORF with a role that remains uncertain. Unmatched junction bases numbered 11, after V lost 7 bases and J lost 8 bases. The CDR3 is 15 amino acids.

The chain joins TRBV27 to TRBJ1-1; D possibly corresponds to TRBD1 (6 bases). V gave up 6 bases and J gave up 1 base, with 12 bases separating them. Germline CDR1 reads MNHEY; CDR2 reads SMNVEV (reference sequence). The CDR3 consists of 14 residues. The CDR3 DNA is TGTGCCAGCAGAGTACAGGGAACGAACACTGAAGCTTTCTTT. Residues: CASRVQGTNTEAFF.

The V and J genes are TRBV4-1 and TRBJ1-5, with D maybe TRBD1 (6 bases). Germline CDR1 and CDR2: MGHRA and YSYEKL. CDR3 length equals 13 residues. Trimming stripped 3 bases from V and 9 bases from J, with 12 bases between. CDR3 amino acids: CASSQDQGRPQHF. CDR3 sequence (DNA): TGCGCCAGCAGCCAGGACCAGGGGCGGCCCCAGCATTTT.

The V gene is TRBV10-1, the J gene TRBJ2-5, with a weak D call TRBD2 (6 bases). The CDR3 length is 14 residues. The V end lost 0 bases, the J end lost 5 bases, and 10 bases lay between the germline ends. CDR1 is WNHNN and CDR2 is SYGVQD in the germline V gene (reference sequence). In DNA, the CDR3 is TGCGCCAGCAGTGAGTCTCGGGGGACGGAGACCCAGTACTTC. Its protein product is CASSESRGTETQYF.

The rearrangement uses TRBV5-1 and TRBJ1-1, with 7 nucleotides matching TRBD1. CDR3 length equals 15 residues. J was trimmed by 8 bases and V by 2 bases; bases with no gene match: 12. Germline V gene data show CDR1 as SGHRS and CDR2 as YFSETQ. This chain's CDR3 is CASSFRQGARPEAFF. The CDR3 DNA follows: TGCGCCAGCAGCTTCCGACAGGGCGCGCGACCCGAAGCTTTCTTT.

J is TRBJ2-7 and V is TRBV6-5, with 14 bases lining up with TRBD2. Germline loops: CDR1 MNHEY, CDR2 SVGAGI. This CDR3 is 15 amino acids long. V lost 6 bases, J lost 3 bases, and 4 bases stayed unmatched. Here the CDR3 reads CASRQGLAGDYEQYF. In DNA form, the CDR3 reads TGTGCCAGCAGACAGGGACTAGCGGGAGACTACGAGCAGTACTTC.

This sequence joins TRBV11-3 and TRBJ2-1; no reliable D call. The CDR3 spans 14 residues. Germline lookup yields CDR1 SGHNT and CDR2 YENEEA. The V and J ends lost 4 bases and 0 bases respectively, with 7 bases between them. Written as DNA, the CDR3 is TGTGCCAGCAGCTACCTAGGCTCCTACAATGAGCAGTTCTTC. Residues: CASSYLGSYNEQFF.